The 25 T cell receptor beta chains below all came from one sample that was sequenced in a study of early stage breast cancer tumors. Only in-frame clones appear in the TCRdb table, and some are missing; sequencing was by immunoSEQ multiplex PCR. The sample holds approximately 48,000 clones, under 95% seen once. Specimen: blood. The receptor set was obtained from a person aged 65 to 85 with breast cancer.

This clone was seen only a few times. This chain uses TRBV19 with TRBJ1-5; 7 positions match TRBD1. CDR3 length: 13 amino acids. Germline loops: CDR1 LNHDA, CDR2 SQIVND (reference sequence). Germline trimming cut 2 bases from V and 7 bases from J; bases unmatched to any gene: 2. The CDR3 loop reads CASSITGEQPQHF. The CDR3 bases are TGTGCCAGTAGTATAACAGGGGAACAGCCCCAGCATTTT.

The V and J genes are TRBV21-1 and TRBJ1-1; TRBD1, as called in the table, went unchecked against the DNA. TRBV21-1 is termed a pseudogene. The CDR3 is 17 residues long. The CDR3 region is CASSKVVDRLMNTEAFF. CDR3 DNA sequence: TGTGCCAGCAGCAAAGTGGTTGACAGGTTAATGAACACTGAAGCTTTCTTT.

V is TRBV19 and J is TRBJ2-3; TRBD2 matches at 14 bases. The V gene's germline CDR1 is LNHDA and CDR2 SQIVND (reference sequence). The CDR3 is 15 residues long. V trimming: 6 bases; J trimming: 11 bases; junction bases outside the gene matches: 10. Here the CDR3 DNA reads TGTGCCAGTAGACCGGGACTAGCGGGGGCACGTGTGCAGTATTTT. Protein: CASRPGLAGARVQYF.

The chain has TRBV6-6 and TRBJ2-1, with TRBD2 matching over 7 bases. The germline V gene encodes CDR1 MNHNY and CDR2 SVGAGI (reference sequence). The CDR3 is made up of 15 amino acids. After removal of 2 bases from V and 4 bases from J, the junction contained 5 bases not matched to a gene. Here the CDR3 reads CASSYEGGVYNEQFF. CDR3 DNA: TGTGCCAGCAGTTACGAGGGAGGGGTTTACAATGAGCAGTTCTTC.

The rearrangement joins TRBV7-2 to TRBJ1-3; D uncertain. The CDR3 sequence is 12 residues long. Germline-derived CDR1 and CDR2 are SGHTA and FQGNSA. Trimming shortened V by 3 bases and J by 7 bases, and 7 bases separated the two germline ends. Here the CDR3 reads CASSFLRNTIYF. DNA of the CDR3: TGTGCCAGCAGCTTCCTCCGGAACACCATATATTTT.

The chain uses TRBV6-6 and TRBJ1-4; tentative D call: TRBD1 (6 bases). There are 14 residues in the CDR3. Germline CDR1 and CDR2: MNHNY and SVGAGI (reference sequence). The V end lost 4 bases, the J end lost 7 bases, and 13 bases lay between the germline ends. CDR3 residues: CASSFDRRLEKLFF. CDR3 sequence (DNA): TGTGCCAGCAGTTTCGACAGGCGACTTGAAAAACTGTTTTTT.

The chain carries TRBV7-8 and TRBJ2-1; 11 bases fit TRBD2. V lost 3 bases to trimming and J lost 10 bases; unmatched junction nucleotides: 5. Per the germline V gene, CDR1 is SGHVS and CDR2 is FQNEAQ. The CDR3 is made up of 14 amino acids. CDR3 in amino acids: CASSFVRLAGEQFF. CDR3 DNA sequence: TGTGCCAGCAGCTTCGTCCGACTAGCGGGGGAGCAGTTCTTC.

The chain couples TRBV19 to TRBJ1-5; D remains ambiguous. In germline, CDR1 is LNHDA, CDR2 SQIVND (reference sequence). With 7 bases removed from V and 0 bases from J, the gap between germline ends came to 10 bases. The CDR3 has 14 residues. CDR3 nucleotide sequence: TGTGCCAGTAAGCCACAGATTAGCAATCAGCCCCAGCATTTT. It translates to CASKPQISNQPQHF.

This clone appeared a few times. CDR3 region: CAAQGGGETQYF. The CDR3 DNA reads as TGTGCCGCCCAAGGAGGCGGAGAGACCCAGTACTTC. The chain joins TRBV10-3 to TRBJ2-5, with a weak D call TRBD2 (5 bases). The CDR3 runs to 12 residues. V was pared by 11 bases and J by 4 bases, with 14 bases between. Per germline, CDR1 ENHRY and CDR2 SYGVKD.

This chain uses TRBV30 with TRBJ1-2, with 7 bases aligning to TRBD1. CDR3 length: 15 residues. The junction had 10 bases not matched to a gene; V was cut back by 0 bases and J by 6 bases. Per germline, CDR1 GTSNPN and CDR2 SVGIG (reference sequence). The CDR3 DNA is TGTGCCTGGAGTGTACAGGTAGCGACAGGGAATGGCTACACCTTC. Its translation is CAWSVQVATGNGYTF.

V usage is TRBV10-1 and J usage is TRBJ2-1; 13 bases map to TRBD2. The CDR3 totals 14 residues. The junction had 5 bases not matched to a gene; V was cut back by 6 bases and J by 9 bases. The germline V gene encodes CDR1 WNHNN and CDR2 SYGVQD (reference sequence). CDR3 in DNA: TGCGCCAGCAGCGGACTAGCGGGAGCTGGTGAGCAGTTCTTC. Its protein product is CASSGLAGAGEQFF.

This chain uses TRBV28 with TRBJ1-3, with D unclear. The CDR3 extends over 14 amino acids. V lost 3 bases and J 4 bases, leaving 10 bases between the germline ends. CDR1 MDHEN and CDR2 SYDVKM come from the germline V gene. The CDR3 DNA is TGTGCCAGCAGTTTGGCCCTCTCGGGAAACACCATATATTTT. Its translation is CASSLALSGNTIYF.

This clone was seen a few times. The chain carries TRBV19 and TRBJ2-7, with TRBD1 matching over 11 bases. The CDR3 extends over 15 amino acids. The V gene end was trimmed by 3 bases and the J gene end by 2 bases; junction bases not matched to a gene: 3. In germline, CDR1 is LNHDA, CDR2 SQIVND (reference sequence). For the CDR3, the DNA is TGTGCCAGTAGTATCCCGGGACAGGGGGCCTACGAGCAGTACTTC. Protein: CASSIPGQGAYEQYF.

The gene calls are TRBV15 and TRBJ2-7; TRBD2 might be the D (6 bases). The CDR3 has 14 amino acids. V was cut by 0 bases and J by 7 bases, with 13 bases left in between. Germline values: CDR1 LNHNV, CDR2 YYDKDF (reference sequence). The CDR3 is CATSRDVRGVEQYF. The CDR3 coding sequence is TGTGCCACCAGCAGAGATGTGCGGGGAGTGGAGCAGTACTTC.

This chain links TRBV27 with TRBJ1-1; D possibly corresponds to TRBD1 (5 bases). Trimming pared 8 bases from V and 4 bases from J, leaving 8 bases between. CDR3 length: 11 residues. Germline CDR1 is MNHEY and CDR2 is SMNVEV (reference sequence). The CDR3 is CASWGVTEAFF. DNA of the CDR3: TGTGCCAGCTGGGGGGTCACTGAAGCTTTCTTT.

The chain recombines TRBV4-3 with TRBJ1-2, with a tentative D call TRBD1 (6 bases). Looked up from germline, CDR1 is LGHNA and CDR2 is YSLEER. This CDR3 contains 15 residues. The ends were cut back, 0 bases at V and 6 bases at J, with 14 bases in the middle. Here the CDR3 reads CASSQDRSQGNGYTF. The CDR3 nucleotides are TGCGCCAGCAGCCAAGATCGGTCGCAGGGGAATGGCTACACCTTC.

This chain links TRBV30 with TRBJ1-5; D call uncertain. The V and J ends lost 0 bases and 3 bases respectively, with 9 bases between them. This CDR3 region has 14 residues. CDR1 and CDR2 (germline): GTSNPN, SVGIG (reference sequence). CDR3 residues: CAWSVGRFNQPQHF. CDR3 DNA sequence: TGTGCCTGGAGTGTGGGCAGGTTCAATCAGCCCCAGCATTTT.

V gene TRBV10-3 combines with J gene TRBJ1-4; no reliable D call. Germline V lookup: CDR1 ENHRY, CDR2 SYGVKD. CDR3 size: 15 residues. V was cut by 5 bases and J by 0 bases, with 10 bases left in between. The CDR3 loop is CAISPDTPTNEKLFF. In DNA form, the CDR3 reads TGTGCCATCAGTCCAGACACGCCAACTAATGAAAAACTGTTTTTT.

J is TRBJ2-7 and V is TRBV15; possibly TRBD1 for D (6 bases). The CDR3 loop spans 14 amino acids. Trimming took 1 base from V and 6 from J, leaving 13 bases between them. Germline CDR1 reads LNHNV; CDR2 reads YYDKDF (reference sequence). As DNA, the CDR3 is TGTGCCACCAGCAGAGGCCAGGGGATGGGCGAGCAGTACTTC. Translation: CATSRGQGMGEQYF. The full variable domain, its missing parts supplied by reference TRBV15 and TRBJ2-7, is DAMVIQNPRYQVTQFGKPVTLSCSQTLNHNVMYWYQQKSSQAPKLLFHYYDKDFNNEADTPDNFQSRRPNTSFCFLDIRSPGLGDTAMYLCATSRGQGMGEQYFGPGTRLTVT.

This sequence joins TRBV6-1 and TRBJ1-6; 7 bases match TRBD1. The CDR3 runs to 14 residues. Per the germline V gene, CDR1 is MNHNS and CDR2 is SASEGT. Trimming cost V 5 bases and J 10 bases; bases outside gene matches: 8. The CDR3 loop reads CASSRQGRDSPLHF. The CDR3 DNA follows: TGTGCCAGCAGTCGACAGGGTCGGGACTCACCCCTCCACTTT.

This chain uses TRBV10-3 with TRBJ1-3, with D possibly matching TRBD1 (5 bases). The CDR3 contains 15 residues. CDR1 is ENHRY and CDR2 is SYGVKD in the germline V gene. V lost 6 bases to trimming and J lost 0 bases, with 12 bases between them. The CDR3 spells CAIRPDISSGNTIYF. CDR3 DNA: TGTGCCATCAGACCGGACATTAGCTCTGGAAACACCATATATTTT.

This rearrangement joins TRBV18 to TRBJ2-1; TRBD1 aligns across 8 bases. This CDR3 has 14 residues. Germline CDR1 and CDR2: KGHSH and LQKENI. Unmatched junction bases numbered 8, after V lost 5 bases and J lost 8 bases. The CDR3 DNA reads TGTGCCAGCTCAACCGGGACAGGCGTCGATGAGCAGTTCTTC. Amino acids: CASSTGTGVDEQFF. The variable domain in full, completed from reference TRBV18 and TRBJ2-1, reads NAGVMQNPRHLVRRRGQEARLRCSPMKGHSHVYWYRQLPEEGLKFMVYLQKENIIDESGMPKERFSAEFPKEGPSILRIQQVVRGDSAAYFCASSTGTGVDEQFFGPGTRLTVL.

The rearrangement joins TRBV27 to TRBJ2-7; D may be TRBD2 (5 bases). Per the germline V gene, CDR1 is MNHEY and CDR2 is SMNVEV (reference sequence). The CDR3 length is 15 residues. Trimming pared 5 bases from V and 4 bases from J, leaving 18 bases between. CDR3 amino acids: CASSVGLLFGYEQYF. CDR3 DNA: TGTGCCAGCAGTGTAGGACTGCTTTTCGGATACGAGCAGTACTTC.

The gene calls are TRBV4-1 and TRBJ2-7; 9 positions agree with TRBD2. Germline values: CDR1 MGHRA, CDR2 YSYEKL. This CDR3 spans 14 amino acids. J was trimmed by 2 bases and V by 3 bases; bases with no gene match: 2. CDR3 loop: CASSQTSGTYEQYF. Written as DNA, the CDR3 is TGCGCCAGCAGCCAGACTAGCGGAACCTACGAGCAGTACTTC.

This sequence joins TRBV7-2 and TRBJ1-5, with D possibly TRBD1 on 5 matching bases. Germline V gives CDR1 SGHTA, CDR2 FQGNSA. V was shortened by 2 bases and J by 3 bases, with 8 bases between the two germline ends. The CDR3 length is 14 residues. This CDR3 reads CASSLRGINQPQHF. The DNA of the CDR3 is TGTGCCAGCAGCTTAAGGGGCATCAATCAGCCCCAGCATTTT.